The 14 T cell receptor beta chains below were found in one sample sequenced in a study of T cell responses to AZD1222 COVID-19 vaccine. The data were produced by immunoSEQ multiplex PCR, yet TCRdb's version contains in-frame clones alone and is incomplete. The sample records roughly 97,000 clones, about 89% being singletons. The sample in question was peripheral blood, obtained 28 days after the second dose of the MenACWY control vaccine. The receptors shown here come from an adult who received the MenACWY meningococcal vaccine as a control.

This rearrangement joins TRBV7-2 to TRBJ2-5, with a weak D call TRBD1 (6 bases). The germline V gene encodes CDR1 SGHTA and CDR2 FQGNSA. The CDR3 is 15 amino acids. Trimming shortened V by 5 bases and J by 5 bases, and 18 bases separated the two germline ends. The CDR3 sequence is CASSPLRGYPETQYF. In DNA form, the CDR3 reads TGTGCCAGCAGCCCCCTGAGGGGGTACCCGGAGACCCAGTACTTC.

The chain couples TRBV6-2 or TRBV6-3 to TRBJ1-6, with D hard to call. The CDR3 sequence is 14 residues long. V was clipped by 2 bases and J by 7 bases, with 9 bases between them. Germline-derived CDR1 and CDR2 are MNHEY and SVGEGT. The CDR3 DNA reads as TGTGCCAGCAGTTACCCCCTCCACAATTCACCCCTCCACTTT. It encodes CASSYPLHNSPLHF.

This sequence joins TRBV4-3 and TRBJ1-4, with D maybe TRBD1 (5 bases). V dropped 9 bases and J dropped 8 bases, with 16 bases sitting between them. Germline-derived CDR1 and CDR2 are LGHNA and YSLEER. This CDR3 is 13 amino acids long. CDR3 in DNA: TGCGCCAGGCCCCTACGGGGACGGGAAAAACTGTTTTTT. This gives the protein CARPLRGREKLFF.

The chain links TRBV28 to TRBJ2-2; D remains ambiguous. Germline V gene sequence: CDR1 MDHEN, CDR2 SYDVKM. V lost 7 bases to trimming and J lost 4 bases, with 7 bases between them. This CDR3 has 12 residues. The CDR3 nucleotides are TGTGCCAGCACCCTAGGCACCGGGGAGCTGTTTTTT. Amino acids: CASTLGTGELFF.

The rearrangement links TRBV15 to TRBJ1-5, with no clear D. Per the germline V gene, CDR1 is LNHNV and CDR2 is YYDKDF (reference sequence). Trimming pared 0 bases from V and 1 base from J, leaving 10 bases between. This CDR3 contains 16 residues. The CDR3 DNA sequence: TGTGCCACCAGCAGAGATGCGGGTACGAGCAATCAGCCCCAGCATTTT. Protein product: CATSRDAGTSNQPQHF.

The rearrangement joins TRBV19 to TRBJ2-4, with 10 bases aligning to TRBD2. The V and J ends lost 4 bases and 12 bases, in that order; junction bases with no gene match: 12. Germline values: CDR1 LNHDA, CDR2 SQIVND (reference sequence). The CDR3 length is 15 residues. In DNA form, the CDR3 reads TGTGCCAGTAGTAGGGCTAGCGGGGGAAGAGTCTCTCAGTACTTC. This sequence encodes CASSRASGGRVSQYF.

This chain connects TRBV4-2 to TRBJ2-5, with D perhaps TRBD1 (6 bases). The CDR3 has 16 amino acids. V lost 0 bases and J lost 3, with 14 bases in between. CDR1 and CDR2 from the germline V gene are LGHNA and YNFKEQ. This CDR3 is CASSQDPQGSKETQYF. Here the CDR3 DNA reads TGTGCCAGCAGCCAAGATCCGCAGGGGAGTAAAGAGACCCAGTACTTC.

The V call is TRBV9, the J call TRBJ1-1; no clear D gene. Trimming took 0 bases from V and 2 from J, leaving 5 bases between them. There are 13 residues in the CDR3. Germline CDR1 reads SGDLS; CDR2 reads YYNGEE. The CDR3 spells CASSVEANTEAFF. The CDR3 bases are TGTGCCAGCAGCGTAGAGGCCAACACTGAAGCTTTCTTT. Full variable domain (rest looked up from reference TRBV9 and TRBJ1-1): DSGVTQTPKHLITATGQRVTLRCSPRSGDLSVYWYQQSLDQGLQFLIQYYNGEERAKGNILERFSAQQFPDLHSELNLSSLELGDSALYFCASSVEANTEAFFGQGTRLTVV.

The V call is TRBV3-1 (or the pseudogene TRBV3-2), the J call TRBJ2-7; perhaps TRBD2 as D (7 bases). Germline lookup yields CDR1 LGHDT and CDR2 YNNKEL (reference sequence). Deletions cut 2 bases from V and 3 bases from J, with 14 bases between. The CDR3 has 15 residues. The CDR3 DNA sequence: TGTGCCAGCAGCCAAACAGGGAGGGGAATCTACGAGCAGTACTTC. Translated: CASSQTGRGIYEQYF.

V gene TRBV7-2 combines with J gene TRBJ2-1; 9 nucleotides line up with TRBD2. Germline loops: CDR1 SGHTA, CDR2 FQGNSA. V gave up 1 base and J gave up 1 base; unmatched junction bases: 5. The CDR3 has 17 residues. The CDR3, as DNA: TGTGCCAGCAGCTTAGTGGGCGGGGGGGTATCCTACAATGAGCAGTTCTTC. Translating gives CASSLVGGGVSYNEQFF.

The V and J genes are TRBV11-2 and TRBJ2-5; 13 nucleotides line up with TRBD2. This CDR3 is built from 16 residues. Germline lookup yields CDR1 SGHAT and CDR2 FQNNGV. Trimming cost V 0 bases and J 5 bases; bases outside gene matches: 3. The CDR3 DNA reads TGTGCCAGCAGCTTAGACGGACTAGCGGGGGCGGAGACCCAGTACTTC. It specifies CASSLDGLAGAETQYF. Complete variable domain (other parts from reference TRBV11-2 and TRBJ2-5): EAGVAQSPRYKIIEKRQSVAFWCNPISGHATLYWYQQILGQGPKLLIQFQNNGVVDDSQLPKDRFSAERLKGVDSTLKIQPAKLEDSAVYLCASSLDGLAGAETQYFGPGTRLLVL.

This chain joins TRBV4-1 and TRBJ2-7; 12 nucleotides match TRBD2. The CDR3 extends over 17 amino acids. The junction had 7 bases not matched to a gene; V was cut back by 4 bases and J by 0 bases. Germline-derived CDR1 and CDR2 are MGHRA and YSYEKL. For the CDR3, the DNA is TGCGCCAGCAGCCGTGGACTAGCGGGGTCGAGCTCCTACGAGCAGTACTTC. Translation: CASSRGLAGSSSYEQYF.

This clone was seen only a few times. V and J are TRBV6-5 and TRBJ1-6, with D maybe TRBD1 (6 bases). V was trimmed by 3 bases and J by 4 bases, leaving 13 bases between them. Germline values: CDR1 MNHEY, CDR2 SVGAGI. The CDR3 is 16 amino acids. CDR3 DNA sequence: TGTGCCAGCAGTTATGGGGATACAGGGTATAATTCACCCCTCCACTTT. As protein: CASSYGDTGYNSPLHF.

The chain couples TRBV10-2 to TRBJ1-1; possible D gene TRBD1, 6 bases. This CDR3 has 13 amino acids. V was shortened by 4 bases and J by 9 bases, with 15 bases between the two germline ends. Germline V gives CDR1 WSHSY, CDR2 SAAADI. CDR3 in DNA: TGCGCCAGCAGTGCCTGGAAGGACAGCCAAGCTTTCTTT. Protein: CASSAWKDSQAFF.